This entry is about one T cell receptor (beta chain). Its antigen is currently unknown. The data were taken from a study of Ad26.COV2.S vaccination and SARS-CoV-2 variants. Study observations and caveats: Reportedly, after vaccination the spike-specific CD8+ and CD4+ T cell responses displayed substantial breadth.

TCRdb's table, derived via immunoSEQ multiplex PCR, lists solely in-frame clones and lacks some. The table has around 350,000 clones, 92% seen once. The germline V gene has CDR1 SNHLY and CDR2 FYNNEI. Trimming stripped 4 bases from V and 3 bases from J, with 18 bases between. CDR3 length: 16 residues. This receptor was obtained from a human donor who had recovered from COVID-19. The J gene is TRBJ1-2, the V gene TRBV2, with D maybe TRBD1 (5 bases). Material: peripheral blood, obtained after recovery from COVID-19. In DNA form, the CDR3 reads TGTGCCAGCAGTGGGAAACGTACGGGGACCTACTATGGCTACACCTTC. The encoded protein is CASSGKRTGTYYGYTF.